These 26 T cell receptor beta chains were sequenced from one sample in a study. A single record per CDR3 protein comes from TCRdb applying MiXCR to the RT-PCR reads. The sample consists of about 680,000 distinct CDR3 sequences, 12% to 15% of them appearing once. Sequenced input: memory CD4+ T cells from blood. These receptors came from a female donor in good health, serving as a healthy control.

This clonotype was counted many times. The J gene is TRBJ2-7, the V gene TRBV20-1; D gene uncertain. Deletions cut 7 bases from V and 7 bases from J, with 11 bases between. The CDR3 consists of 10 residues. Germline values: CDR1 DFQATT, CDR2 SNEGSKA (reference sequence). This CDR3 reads CSGGAYEQYF. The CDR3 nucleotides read TGCAGTGGCGGCGCTTATGAGCAGTACTTC.

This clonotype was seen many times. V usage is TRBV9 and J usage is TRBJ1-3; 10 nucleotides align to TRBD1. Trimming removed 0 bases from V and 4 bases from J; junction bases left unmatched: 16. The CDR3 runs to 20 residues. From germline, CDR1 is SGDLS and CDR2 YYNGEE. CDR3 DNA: TGTGCCAGCAGCGTAGTCGGCTGGGACAGGGGCCGAGGAGGAGGAAACACCATATATTTT. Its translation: CASSVVGWDRGRGGGNTIYF.

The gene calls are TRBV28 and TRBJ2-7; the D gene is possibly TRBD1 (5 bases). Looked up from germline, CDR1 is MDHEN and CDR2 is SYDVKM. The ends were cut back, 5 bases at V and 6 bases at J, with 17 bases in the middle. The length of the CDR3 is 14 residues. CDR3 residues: CASSLPNGQSEQYF. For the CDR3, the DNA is TGTGCCAGCAGTCTACCGAATGGACAATCCGAGCAGTACTTC.

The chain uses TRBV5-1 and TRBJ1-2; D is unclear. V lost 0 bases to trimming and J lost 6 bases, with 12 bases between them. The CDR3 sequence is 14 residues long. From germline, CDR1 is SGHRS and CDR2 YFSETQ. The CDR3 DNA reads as TGCGCCAGCAGCTTGGGCCAGCCCCGCAATGGCTACACCTTC. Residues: CASSLGQPRNGYTF.

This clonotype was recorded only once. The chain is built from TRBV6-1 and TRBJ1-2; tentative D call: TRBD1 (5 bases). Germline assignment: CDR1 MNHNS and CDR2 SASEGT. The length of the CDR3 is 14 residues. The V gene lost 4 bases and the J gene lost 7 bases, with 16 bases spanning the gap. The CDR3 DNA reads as TGTGCCAGCAGTGTCGGCACACCCCAGGGTGGCTACACCTTC. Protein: CASSVGTPQGGYTF.

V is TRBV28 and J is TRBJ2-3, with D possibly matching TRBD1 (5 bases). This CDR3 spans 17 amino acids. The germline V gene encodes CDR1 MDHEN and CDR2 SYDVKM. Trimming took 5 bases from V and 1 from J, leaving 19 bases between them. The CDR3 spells CASSPNHSFRGTDTQYF. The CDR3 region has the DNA TGTGCCAGCAGTCCTAATCACAGCTTCAGGGGCACAGATACGCAGTATTTT.

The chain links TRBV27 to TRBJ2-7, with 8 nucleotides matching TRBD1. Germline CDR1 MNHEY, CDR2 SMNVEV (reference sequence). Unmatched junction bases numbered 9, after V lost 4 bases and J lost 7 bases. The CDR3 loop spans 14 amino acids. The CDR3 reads CASSYSGGGEEQYF. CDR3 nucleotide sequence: TGTGCCAGCAGTTATTCAGGGGGCGGAGAGGAGCAGTACTTC.

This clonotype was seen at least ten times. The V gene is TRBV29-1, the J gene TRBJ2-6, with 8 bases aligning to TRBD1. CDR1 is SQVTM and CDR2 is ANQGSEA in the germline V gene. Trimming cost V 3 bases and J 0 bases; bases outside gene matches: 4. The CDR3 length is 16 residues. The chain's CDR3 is CSVEPTGGSGANVLTF. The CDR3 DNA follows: TGCAGCGTTGAGCCAACAGGGGGCTCTGGGGCCAACGTCCTGACTTTC.

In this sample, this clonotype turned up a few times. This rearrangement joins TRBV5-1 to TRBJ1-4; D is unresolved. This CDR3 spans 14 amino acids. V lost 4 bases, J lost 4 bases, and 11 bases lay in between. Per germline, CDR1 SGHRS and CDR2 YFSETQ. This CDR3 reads CASSLSRINEKLFF. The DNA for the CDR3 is TGCGCCAGCAGCCTCAGCCGAATTAATGAAAAACTGTTTTTT. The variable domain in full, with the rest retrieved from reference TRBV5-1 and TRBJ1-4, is KAGVTQTPRYLIKTRGQQVTLSCSPISGHRSVSWYQQTPGQGLQFLFEYFSETQRNKGNFPGRFSGRQFSNSRSEMNVSTLELGDSALYLCASSLSRINEKLFFGSGTQLSVL.

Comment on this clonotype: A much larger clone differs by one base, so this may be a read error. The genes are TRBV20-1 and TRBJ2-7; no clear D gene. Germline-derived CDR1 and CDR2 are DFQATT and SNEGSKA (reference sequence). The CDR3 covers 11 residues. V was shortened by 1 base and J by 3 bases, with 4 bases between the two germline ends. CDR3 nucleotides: TGCAGTGCTAGAGCCATCTACGAGCAGTACTTC. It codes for CSARAIYEQYF.

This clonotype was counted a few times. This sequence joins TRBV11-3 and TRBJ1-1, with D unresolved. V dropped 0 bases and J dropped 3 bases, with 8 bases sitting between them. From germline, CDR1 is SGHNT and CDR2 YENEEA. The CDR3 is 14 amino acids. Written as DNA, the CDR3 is TGTGCCAGCAGCTTAGAGGGGTCTGACACTGAAGCTTTCTTT. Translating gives CASSLEGSDTEAFF.

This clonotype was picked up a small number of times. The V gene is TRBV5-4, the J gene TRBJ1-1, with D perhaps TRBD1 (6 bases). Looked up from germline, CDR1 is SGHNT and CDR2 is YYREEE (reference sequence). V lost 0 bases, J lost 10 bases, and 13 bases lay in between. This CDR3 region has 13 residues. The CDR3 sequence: CASSLDATGRAFF. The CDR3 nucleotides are TGTGCCAGCAGCTTGGACGCCACAGGGAGAGCTTTCTTT.

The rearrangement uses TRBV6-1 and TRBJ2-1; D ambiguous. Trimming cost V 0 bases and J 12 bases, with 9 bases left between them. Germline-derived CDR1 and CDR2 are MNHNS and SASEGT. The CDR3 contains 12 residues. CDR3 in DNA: TGTGCCAGCAGTGAAGCGGTGGGTGCGCAGTTCTTC. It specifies CASSEAVGAQFF.

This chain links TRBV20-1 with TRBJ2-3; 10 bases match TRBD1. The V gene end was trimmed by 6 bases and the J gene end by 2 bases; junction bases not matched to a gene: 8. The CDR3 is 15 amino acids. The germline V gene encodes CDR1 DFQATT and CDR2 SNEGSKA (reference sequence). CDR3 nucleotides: TGCAGTGCCTTGGGACAGGGGCCCTCCACAGATACGCAGTATTTT. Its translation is CSALGQGPSTDTQYF.

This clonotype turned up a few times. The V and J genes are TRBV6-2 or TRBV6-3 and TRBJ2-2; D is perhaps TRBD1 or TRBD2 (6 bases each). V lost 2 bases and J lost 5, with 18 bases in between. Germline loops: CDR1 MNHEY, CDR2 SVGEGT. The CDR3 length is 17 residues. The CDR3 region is CASSYVVWQGRTGELFF. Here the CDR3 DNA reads TGTGCCAGCAGTTACGTGGTATGGCAGGGGAGGACCGGGGAGCTGTTTTTT.

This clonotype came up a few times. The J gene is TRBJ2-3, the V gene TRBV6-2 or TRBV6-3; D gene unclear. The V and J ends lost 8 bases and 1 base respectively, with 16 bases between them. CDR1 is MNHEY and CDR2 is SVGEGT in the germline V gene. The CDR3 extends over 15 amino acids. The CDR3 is CASGIQLMRTDTQYF. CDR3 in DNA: TGTGCCAGCGGTATCCAGCTTATGCGCACAGATACGCAGTATTTT.

Here the CDR3 reads CASSLGFTYNEQFF. CDR3 coding DNA: TGTGCCAGCAGCTTAGGGTTTACCTACAATGAGCAGTTCTTC. V gene TRBV7-2 combines with J gene TRBJ2-1; D call uncertain. The CDR3 has 14 residues. CDR1 is SGHTA, CDR2 FQGNSA, per germline. V lost 1 base to trimming and J lost 2 bases, with 6 bases between them.

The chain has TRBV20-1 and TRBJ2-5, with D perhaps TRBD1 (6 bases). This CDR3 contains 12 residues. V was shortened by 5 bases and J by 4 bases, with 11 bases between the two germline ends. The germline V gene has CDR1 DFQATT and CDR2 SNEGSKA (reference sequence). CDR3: CSASAQGETQYF. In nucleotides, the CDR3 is TGCAGTGCTTCAGCACAGGGAGAGACCCAGTACTTC.

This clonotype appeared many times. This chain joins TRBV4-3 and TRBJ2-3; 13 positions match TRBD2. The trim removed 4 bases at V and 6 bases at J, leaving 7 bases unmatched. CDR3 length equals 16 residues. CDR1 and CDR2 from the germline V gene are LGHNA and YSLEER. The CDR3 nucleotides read TGCGCCAGCAGCCCACAACTAGCGGGAGGGACGGATACGCAGTATTTT. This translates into CASSPQLAGGTDTQYF.

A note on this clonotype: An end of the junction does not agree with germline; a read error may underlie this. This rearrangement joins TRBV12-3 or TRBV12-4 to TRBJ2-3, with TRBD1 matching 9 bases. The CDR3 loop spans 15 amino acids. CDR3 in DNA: TGTGGCAGCAGCCTGGGGACAGGGCCCACAGATACGCAGTATTTT. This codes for CGSSLGTGPTDTQYF.

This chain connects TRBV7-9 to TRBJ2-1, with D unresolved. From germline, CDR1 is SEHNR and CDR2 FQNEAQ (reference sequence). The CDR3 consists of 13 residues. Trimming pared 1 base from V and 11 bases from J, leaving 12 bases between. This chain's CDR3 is CASSLGALNKQFF. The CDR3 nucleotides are TGTGCCAGCAGCTTAGGGGCGCTAAATAAGCAGTTCTTC. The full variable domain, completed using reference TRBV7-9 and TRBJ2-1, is DTGVSQNPRHKITKRGQNVTFRCDPISEHNRLYWYRQTLGQGPEFLTYFQNEAQLEKSRLLSDRFSAERPKGSFSTLEIQRTEQGDSAMYLCASSLGALNKQFFGPGTRLTVL.

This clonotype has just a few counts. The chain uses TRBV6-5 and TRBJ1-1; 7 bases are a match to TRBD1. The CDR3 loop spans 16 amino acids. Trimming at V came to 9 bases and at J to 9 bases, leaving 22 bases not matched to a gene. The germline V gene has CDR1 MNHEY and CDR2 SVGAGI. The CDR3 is CASNNQQGQGINKAFF. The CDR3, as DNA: TGTGCCAGTAATAATCAACAGGGGCAGGGGATAAATAAAGCTTTCTTT.

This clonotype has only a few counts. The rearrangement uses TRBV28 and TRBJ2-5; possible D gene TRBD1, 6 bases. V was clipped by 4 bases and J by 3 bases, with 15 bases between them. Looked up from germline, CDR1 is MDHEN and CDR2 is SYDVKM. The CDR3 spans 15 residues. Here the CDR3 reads CASSSNTRGKETQYF. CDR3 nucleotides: TGTGCCAGCAGTTCTAATACCAGGGGAAAAGAGACCCAGTACTTC.

CDR3 protein: CASTDRANSPLHF. CDR3 nucleotide sequence: TGTGCCAGCACGGACAGGGCTAATTCACCCCTCCACTTT. The chain carries TRBV25-1 and TRBJ1-6; 8 bases align to TRBD1. The CDR3 covers 13 residues. V shed 7 bases, J shed 6 bases, and the junction held 2 bases outside the gene matches. Germline V lookup: CDR1 MGHDK, CDR2 SYGVNS.

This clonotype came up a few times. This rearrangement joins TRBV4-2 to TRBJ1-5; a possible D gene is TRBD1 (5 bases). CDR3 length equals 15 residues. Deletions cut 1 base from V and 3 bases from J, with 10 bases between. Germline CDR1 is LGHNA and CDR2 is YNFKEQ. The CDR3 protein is CASSQATVLNQPQHF. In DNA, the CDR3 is TGTGCCAGCAGCCAAGCGACAGTCCTCAATCAGCCCCAGCATTTT.

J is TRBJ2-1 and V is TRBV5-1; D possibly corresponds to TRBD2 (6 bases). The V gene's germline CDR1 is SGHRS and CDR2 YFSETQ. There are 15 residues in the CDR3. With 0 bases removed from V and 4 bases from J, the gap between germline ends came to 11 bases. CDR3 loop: CASSLGGDGYNEQFF. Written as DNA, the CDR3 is TGCGCCAGCAGCTTGGGGGGGGACGGATACAATGAGCAGTTCTTC.